This TCR beta chain derives from a study of T cells in Graves' hyperthyroidism and ophthalmopathy. Overall study results and limits: From stable hyperthyroidism, ophthalmopathy was separated by a 13 V-J model. The majority of expanded thyroid clonotypes above 0.001 also appeared in blood.

Trimming stripped 5 bases from V and 0 bases from J, with 13 bases between. Germline assignment: CDR1 MNHNS and CDR2 SASEGT. The length of the CDR3 is 15 residues. This clonotype was observed at least ten times. Its antigen is unidentified. The cohort's ophthalmopathy patients, a group with duration under 3 months, had a Clinical Activity Score of at least 3 and a NOSPECS grade of at least 4. It was RNA transcripts that yielded the amplified TCR beta CDR3 regions. RT-PCR in the first round (using the HTBI primer set) targeted the TCR CDR3. TCRdb re-derived calls from the multiplex PCR reads in MiXCR, one entry per CDR3 protein. The sample includes a few hundred thousand distinct CDR3 sequences, roughly 15% seen only once; the top ten take approximately 16%.

Input material: blood. The sequence came from a woman under 30 with Graves' ophthalmopathy. V usage is TRBV6-1 and J usage is TRBJ1-1; TRBD1 might be the D (6 bases). CDR3 coding DNA: TGTGCCAGCAGTCACCCGGGACATCTGAACACTGAAGCTTTCTTT. Translation gives CASSHPGHLNTEAFF.